The 21 T cell receptor beta chains reported below all come from one sample, sequenced in a study of T cell repertoires in cytomegalovirus infection. These receptors have no identified antigens. Each CDR3 protein is one row after TCRdb ran MiXCR on the reads. Here the sample spans roughly 80,000 distinct CDR3 sequences, 24% being singletons. This specimen was CD8+ T cells from cultured PBMCs, taken from culture after CMV antigen stimulation. The receptor set was obtained from a human donor in good health (CMV status not recorded). Some clones in this sample may be carry-over from other donors' samples.

The gene calls are TRBV30 and TRBJ1-2, with 9 bases aligning to TRBD1. The germline CDR1 and CDR2 sequences are GTSNPN and SVGIG (reference sequence). The CDR3 consists of 13 residues. The junction had 4 bases not matched to a gene; V was cut back by 0 bases and J by 8 bases. CDR3 bases: TGTGCCTGGAGTGTACAGGGGGCGGGCGGCTACACCTTC. This gives the protein CAWSVQGAGGYTF.

The chain couples TRBV2 to TRBJ2-2; 12 nucleotides match TRBD2. The CDR3 length is 17 residues. Per germline, CDR1 SNHLY and CDR2 FYNNEI. V gave up 6 bases and J gave up 1 base; unmatched junction bases: 6. The CDR3 sequence is CASRDWTSGVNTGELFF. CDR3 bases: TGTGCCAGCAGGGATTGGACTAGCGGGGTGAACACCGGGGAGCTGTTTTTT.

This clonotype showed up just a few times. The chain carries TRBV5-1 and TRBJ2-7; 8 bases are shared with TRBD2. The V gene end was trimmed by 2 bases and the J gene end by 0 bases; junction bases not matched to a gene: 4. The CDR3 extends over 15 amino acids. Germline V gene sequence: CDR1 SGHRS, CDR2 YFSETQ. The CDR3 sequence: CASSFSGDPSYEQYF. The CDR3 region has the DNA TGCGCCAGCAGCTTTAGCGGGGATCCCTCCTACGAGCAGTACTTC.

This clonotype showed up many times. The chain couples TRBV7-2 to TRBJ2-3, with D perhaps matching TRBD2 (5 bases). The CDR3 has 21 amino acids. Germline V gives CDR1 SGHTA, CDR2 FQGNSA. Trimming shortened V by 0 bases and J by 3 bases, and 28 bases separated the two germline ends. The CDR3 coding sequence is TGTGCCAGCAGCTTAGCCGTCGGTTTTACGGGCTTGCCTGGAGGAACAGATACGCAGTATTTT. Its protein product is CASSLAVGFTGLPGGTDTQYF.

The chain joins TRBV20-1 to TRBJ2-7, with D possibly being TRBD1 (5 bases). The length of the CDR3 is 14 residues. From germline, CDR1 is DFQATT and CDR2 SNEGSKA (reference sequence). The V end was cut by 0 bases, the J end by 1 base, with 10 bases between. DNA of the CDR3: TGCAGTGCTAGAGATCTCACAGGATCCTACGAGCAGTACTTC. Translation gives CSARDLTGSYEQYF.

As to this clonotype: A much larger clone sits a single nucleotide away, making a read error possible. The chain couples TRBV2 to TRBJ2-3; D possibly matches TRBD1 or TRBD2 (6 bases each). Germline loops: CDR1 SNHLY, CDR2 FYNNEI. The CDR3 runs 15 residues. The CDR3, as DNA: TGTGCCGGCAGTGAACCCGGGGGCCCTGGCGATACGCAGTATTTT. Protein sequence: CAGSEPGGPGDTQYF.

The V call is TRBV11-2, the J call TRBJ2-5, with 9 bases identical to TRBD2. The J segment lost 5 bases and the V segment lost 6 bases, leaving 13 bases of the junction unmatched. The CDR3 has 16 residues. Per germline, CDR1 SGHAT and CDR2 FQNNGV. The CDR3 coding sequence is TGTGCCAGCAGGAACCCCTTTAGCGGGAGTGAGGAGACCCAGTACTTC. It yields the protein CASRNPFSGSEETQYF.

This chain uses TRBV13 with TRBJ1-1, with 7 bases identical to TRBD1. Germline V gene sequence: CDR1 PRHDT, CDR2 FYEKMQ (reference sequence). CDR3 length: 14 residues. J gave up 2 bases and V 4 bases, and 4 bases lay outside the gene matches. CDR3 protein: CASSSQGGNTEAFF. CDR3 bases: TGTGCCAGCAGCTCCCAGGGGGGAAACACTGAAGCTTTCTTT.

The sample holds many counts of this clonotype. This sequence joins TRBV6-5 and TRBJ1-5; 8 nucleotides line up with TRBD1. V trimming: 4 bases; J trimming: 2 bases; junction bases outside the gene matches: 4. Germline values: CDR1 MNHEY, CDR2 SVGAGI. CDR3 length: 15 amino acids. CDR3 protein: CASSSLGQGNQPQHF. CDR3 nucleotides: TGTGCCAGCAGTTCCCTGGGACAGGGCAATCAGCCCCAGCATTTT.

This clonotype has a handful of counts. This chain joins TRBV9 and TRBJ2-1, with 10 bases matching TRBD2. The CDR3 totals 16 residues. Germline lookup yields CDR1 SGDLS and CDR2 YYNGEE. J lost 2 bases, V lost 4 bases, and 6 bases had no gene match. The CDR3 coding sequence is TGTGCCAGCAGCCCGAGCGGGGGGGCGGCCTACAATGAGCAGTTCTTC. As protein: CASSPSGGAAYNEQFF.

The chain uses TRBV20-1 and TRBJ2-3, with TRBD2 matching over 8 bases. V was clipped by 0 bases and J by 6 bases; unmatched bases: 5. In germline, CDR1 is DFQATT, CDR2 SNEGSKA (reference sequence). The length of the CDR3 is 14 residues. CDR3 sequence (DNA): TGCAGTGCTAGAGACCGGGGGGGCCGGGATACGCAGTATTTT. The encoded protein is CSARDRGGRDTQYF.

Comment on this clonotype: Mismatch with germline at one junction end may stem from a read error. The chain employs TRBV14 and TRBJ2-3; D is unclear. This CDR3 is 12 amino acids long. Germline lookup yields CDR1 SGHDN and CDR2 FVKESK. The CDR3 region is CASSQVRATEHF. For the CDR3, the DNA is TGTGCCAGCAGCCAAGTTAGGGCGACGGAGCATTTT.

The gene calls are TRBV25-1 and TRBJ1-3; D gene ambiguous. Germline values: CDR1 MGHDK, CDR2 SYGVNS. V was shortened by 9 bases and J by 4 bases, with 16 bases between the two germline ends. The CDR3 spans 14 residues. The CDR3 region has the DNA TGTGCCAGTTTGCCGAACATAGGAGGAAACACCATATATTTT. Translated: CASLPNIGGNTIYF. Drawing the rest from reference TRBV25-1 and TRBJ1-3, the complete variable domain is EADIYQTPRYLVIGTGKKITLECSQTMGHDKMYWYQQDPGMELHLIHYSYGVNSTEKGDLSSESTVSRIRTEHFPLTLESARPSHTSQYLCASLPNIGGNTIYFGEGSWLTVV.

This clonotype was counted at least ten times. The chain carries TRBV4-1 and TRBJ2-5, with TRBD1 identical over 9 bases. CDR1 is MGHRA and CDR2 is YSYEKL in the germline V gene. This CDR3 has 17 residues. V was pared by 0 bases and J by 2 bases, with 7 bases of the junction left unmatched. CDR3 bases: TGCGCCAGCAGCCAAGAAACGATCGGGACAGGGCAAGAGACCCAGTACTTC. Translated: CASSQETIGTGQETQYF.

V is TRBV30 and J is TRBJ2-7; unclear D gene. V dropped 2 bases and J dropped 3 bases, with 5 bases sitting between them. This CDR3 has 11 residues. The germline V gene encodes CDR1 GTSNPN and CDR2 SVGIG (reference sequence). In DNA, the CDR3 is TGTGCCTGGAGTCCTAGCTACGAGCAGTACTTC. Amino acids: CAWSPSYEQYF.

This clonotype appeared many times. The V and J genes are TRBV7-2 and TRBJ2-5; TRBD2 matches 10 bases. Looked up from germline, CDR1 is SGHTA and CDR2 is FQGNSA. V trimming: 4 bases; J trimming: 5 bases; junction bases outside the gene matches: 10. The length of the CDR3 is 16 residues. The CDR3 DNA sequence: TGTGCCAGCAGCTACCCTCCAGCGGGGGGGTGGGAGACCCAGTACTTC. Translating it yields CASSYPPAGGWETQYF.

The gene calls are TRBV9 and TRBJ1-3; D not resolved. The V gene lost 0 bases and the J gene lost 9 bases, with 19 bases spanning the gap. The CDR3 is 16 amino acids. CDR1 SGDLS and CDR2 YYNGEE come from the germline V gene. CDR3 sequence (DNA): TGTGCCAGCAGCGTAGCGGCCCTCTCAGCGGACGGCACCATATATTTT. Translated: CASSVAALSADGTIYF.

The chain uses TRBV9 and TRBJ1-6; 8 bases are shared with TRBD1. From germline, CDR1 is SGDLS and CDR2 YYNGEE. Germline trimming cut 0 bases from V and 8 bases from J; bases unmatched to any gene: 4. The CDR3 length is 15 residues. The CDR3 sequence: CASSVEDRVDSPLHF. DNA for the CDR3: TGTGCCAGCAGCGTAGAGGACAGGGTGGATTCACCCCTCCACTTT.

Many counts were recorded for this clonotype. The chain has TRBV11-2 and TRBJ2-1, with D tentatively TRBD2 (6 bases). This CDR3 has 16 amino acids. The germline V gene encodes CDR1 SGHAT and CDR2 FQNNGV. The V gene lost 5 bases and the J gene lost 0 bases, with 14 bases spanning the gap. CDR3 DNA: TGTGCCAGCAGCCCGATCCGGGGGAGCTCCTACAATGAGCAGTTCTTC. This sequence encodes CASSPIRGSSYNEQFF.

This clonotype was seen only a few times. The gene calls are TRBV27 and TRBJ1-1, with D possibly TRBD1 on 5 matching bases. CDR1 and CDR2 from the germline V gene are MNHEY and SMNVEV (reference sequence). V lost 5 bases and J 3 bases, leaving 16 bases between the germline ends. The CDR3 consists of 15 residues. CDR3 region: CASSPPLGGDTEAFF. For the CDR3, the DNA is TGTGCCAGCAGTCCCCCCCTCGGGGGAGACACTGAAGCTTTCTTT.

In its sample, this clonotype was seen many times. The chain has TRBV6-4 and TRBJ1-2; a possible D gene is TRBD1 (6 bases). Germline values: CDR1 MRHNA, CDR2 SNTAGT. The CDR3 contains 18 residues. Trimming shortened V by 4 bases and J by 5 bases, and 26 bases separated the two germline ends. The CDR3 reads CASSAPSVDSLTSYGYTF. The DNA of the CDR3 is TGTGCCAGCAGTGCCCCCTCAGTGGACAGCCTGACAAGTTATGGCTACACCTTC.